This TCR beta chain is drawn from a study of blood T cell repertoires in COVID-19. In the study overall: Sites across the United States, Italy and Spain contributed samples from acute and convalescent COVID-19. T cells, B-cell-depleted T cells, or PBMCs provided the cDNA or gDNA that served as material.

Enrolled during active infection, Seattle patients were then followed longitudinally. Original processing notes: Nucleated cell counts were estimated from reference gene primer amplification. Profiling relied on immunoSEQ multiplex PCR, and the TCRdb table lists in-frame clones only, not all of them. D and trimming come from the DNA, and the V and J calls and clone size come from that table. The table has some 290,000 clones, under 90% seen once; the top ten hold around 10%. Trimming cost V 2 bases and J 4 bases; bases outside gene matches: 1. CDR3 size: 14 residues. Per germline, CDR1 KGHSH and CDR2 LQKENI.

This receptor was identified in a woman aged 30 to 39 with COVID-19, enrolled during active disease. Sample: peripheral blood. V gene TRBV18 combines with J gene TRBJ2-2; 7 positions match TRBD1. The CDR3 DNA is TGTGCCAGCTCACCAAGGACAGGCACCGGGGAGCTGTTTTTT. This sequence encodes CASSPRTGTGELFF.